This entry is about one TCR beta chain. A second PCR, run for about 6 to 12 cycles, used a sample-barcoded 5' primer plus a J-beta primer mix. Carrying 12 random nucleotides, a template-switch adaptor labeled each individual cDNA molecule. TCRdb called the 5' RACE reads again in MiXCR, with one record for every CDR3 protein. The sample lists about 640,000 distinct CDR3 sequences, about 53% occurring once. Each donor supplied ten milliliters of peripheral blood. The sample is drawn from a study of blood T cells in healthy people across ages. The CDR3 extends over 18 amino acids. V dropped 2 bases and J dropped 2; count of bases not matched to a gene: 6. Germline V CDR1 and CDR2: MGHDK, SYGVNS.

The specimen sequenced was blood. The sequence was obtained from a man in his 60s in good health. V and J are TRBV25-1 and TRBJ2-6; 10 nucleotides align to TRBD1. CDR3 amino acids: CASSELGTGAAGANVLTF. CDR3 bases: TGTGCCAGCAGTGAACTCGGGACAGGGGCTGCTGGGGCCAACGTCCTGACTTTC.